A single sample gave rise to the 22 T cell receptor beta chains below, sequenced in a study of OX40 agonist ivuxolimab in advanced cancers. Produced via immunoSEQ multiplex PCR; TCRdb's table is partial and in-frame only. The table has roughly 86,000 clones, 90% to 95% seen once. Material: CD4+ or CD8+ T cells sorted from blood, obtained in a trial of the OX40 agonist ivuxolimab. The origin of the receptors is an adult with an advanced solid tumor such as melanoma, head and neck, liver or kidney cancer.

CDR3 amino acids: CASSIRAATGELFF. CDR3 bases: TGTGCCAGTAGTATCCGGGCAGCAACCGGGGAGCTGTTTTTT. The chain carries TRBV19 and TRBJ2-2, with D uncertain. The germline V and J ends were trimmed by 3 bases and 5 bases, with 10 bases remaining between them. CDR3 length: 14 amino acids. CDR1 LNHDA and CDR2 SQIVND come from the germline V gene (reference sequence).

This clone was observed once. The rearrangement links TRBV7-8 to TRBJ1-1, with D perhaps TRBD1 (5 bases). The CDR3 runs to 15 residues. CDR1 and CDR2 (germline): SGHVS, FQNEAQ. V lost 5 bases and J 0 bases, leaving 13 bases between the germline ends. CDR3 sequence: CASSPAGTVNTEAFF. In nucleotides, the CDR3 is TGTGCCAGCAGCCCCGCGGGGACGGTGAACACTGAAGCTTTCTTT. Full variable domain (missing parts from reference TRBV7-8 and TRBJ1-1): GAGVSQSPRYKVAKRGQDVALRCDPISGHVSLFWYQQALGQGPEFLTYFQNEAQLDKSGLPSDRFFAERPEGSVSTLKIQRTQQEDSAVYLCASSPAGTVNTEAFFGQGTRLTVV.

The CDR3 loop is CASSPRTGGDFDEQFF. The CDR3 DNA is TGTGCCAGCTCACCCCGGACAGGGGGGGACTTCGATGAGCAGTTCTTC. The chain carries TRBV18 and TRBJ2-1; TRBD1 matches at 10 bases. The germline gives CDR1 KGHSH, CDR2 LQKENI. The trim removed 3 bases at V and 8 bases at J, leaving 10 bases unmatched. The CDR3 has 16 amino acids.

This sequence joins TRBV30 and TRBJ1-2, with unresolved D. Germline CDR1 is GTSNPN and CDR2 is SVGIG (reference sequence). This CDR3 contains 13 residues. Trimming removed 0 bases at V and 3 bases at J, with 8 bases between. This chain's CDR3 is CAWSVGVDYGYTF. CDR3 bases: TGTGCCTGGAGTGTTGGGGTTGACTATGGCTACACCTTC.

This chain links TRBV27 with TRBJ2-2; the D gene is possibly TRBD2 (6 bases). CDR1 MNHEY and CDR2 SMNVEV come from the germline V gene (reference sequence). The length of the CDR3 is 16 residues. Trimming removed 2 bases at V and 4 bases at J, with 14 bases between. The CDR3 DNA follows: TGTGCCAGCAGTTTAATTGGCGGGATCCCCACCGGGGAGCTGTTTTTT. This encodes CASSLIGGIPTGELFF.

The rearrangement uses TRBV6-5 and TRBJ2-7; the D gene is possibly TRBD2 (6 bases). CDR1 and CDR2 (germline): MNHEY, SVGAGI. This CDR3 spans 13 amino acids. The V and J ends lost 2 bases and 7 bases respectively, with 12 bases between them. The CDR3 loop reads CASSYISGREQYF. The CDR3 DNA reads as TGTGCCAGCAGTTACATTAGCGGCCGAGAGCAGTACTTC.

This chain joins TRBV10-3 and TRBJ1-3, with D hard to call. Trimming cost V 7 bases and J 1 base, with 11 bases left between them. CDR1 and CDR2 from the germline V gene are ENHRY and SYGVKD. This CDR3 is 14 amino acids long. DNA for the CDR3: TGTGCCATCACTATGGGAGGGTCTGGAAACACCATATATTTT. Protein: CAITMGGSGNTIYF.

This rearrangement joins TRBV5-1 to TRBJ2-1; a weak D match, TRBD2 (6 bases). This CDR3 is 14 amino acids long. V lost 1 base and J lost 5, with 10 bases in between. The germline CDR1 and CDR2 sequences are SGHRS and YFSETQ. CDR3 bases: TGCGCCAGCAGCTTGCCTAGCGCCCACAATGAGCAGTTCTTC. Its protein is CASSLPSAHNEQFF. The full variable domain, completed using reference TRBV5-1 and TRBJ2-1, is KAGVTQTPRYLIKTRGQQVTLSCSPISGHRSVSWYQQTPGQGLQFLFEYFSETQRNKGNFPGRFSGRQFSNSRSEMNVSTLELGDSALYLCASSLPSAHNEQFFGPGTRLTVL.

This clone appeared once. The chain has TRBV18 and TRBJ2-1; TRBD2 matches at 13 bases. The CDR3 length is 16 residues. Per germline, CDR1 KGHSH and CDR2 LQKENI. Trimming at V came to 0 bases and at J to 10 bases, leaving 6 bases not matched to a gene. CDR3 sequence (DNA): TGTGCCAGCTCACCACCGGGACTAGCGGGAAGGGCCGAGCAGTTCTTC. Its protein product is CASSPPGLAGRAEQFF.

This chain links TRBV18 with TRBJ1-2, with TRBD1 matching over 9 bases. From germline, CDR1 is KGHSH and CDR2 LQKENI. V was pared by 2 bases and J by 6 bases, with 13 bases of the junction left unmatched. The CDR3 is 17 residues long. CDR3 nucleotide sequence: TGTGCCAGCTCACCATTTATGGGACAGGGTTTGAGGAATGGCTACACCTTC. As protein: CASSPFMGQGLRNGYTF.

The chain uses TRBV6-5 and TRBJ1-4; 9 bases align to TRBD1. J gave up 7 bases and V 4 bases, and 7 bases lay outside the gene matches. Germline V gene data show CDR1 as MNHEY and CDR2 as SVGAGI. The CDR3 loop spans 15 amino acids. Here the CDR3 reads CASSSTGGKFEKLFF. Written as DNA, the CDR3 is TGTGCCAGCAGTTCCACAGGGGGCAAATTTGAAAAACTGTTTTTT.

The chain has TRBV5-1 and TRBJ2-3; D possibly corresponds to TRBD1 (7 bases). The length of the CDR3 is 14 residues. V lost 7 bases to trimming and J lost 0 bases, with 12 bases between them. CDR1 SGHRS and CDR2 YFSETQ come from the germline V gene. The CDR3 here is CASLAGQSTDTQYF. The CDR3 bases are TGCGCCAGCCTGGCGGGACAGAGCACAGATACGCAGTATTTT.

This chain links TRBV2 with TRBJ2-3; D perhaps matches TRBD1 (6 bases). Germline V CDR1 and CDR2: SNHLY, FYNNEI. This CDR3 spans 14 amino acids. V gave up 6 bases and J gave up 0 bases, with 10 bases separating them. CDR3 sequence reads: CASSMDSSTDTQYF. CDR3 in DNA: TGTGCCAGCAGCATGGACAGCAGCACAGATACGCAGTATTTT.

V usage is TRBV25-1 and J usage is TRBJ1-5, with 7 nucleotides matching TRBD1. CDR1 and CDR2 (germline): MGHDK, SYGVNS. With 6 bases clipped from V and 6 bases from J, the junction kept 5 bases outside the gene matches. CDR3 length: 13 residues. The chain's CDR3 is CASRGEGAQPQHF. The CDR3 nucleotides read TGTGCCAGCAGAGGGGAGGGGGCTCAGCCCCAGCATTTT.

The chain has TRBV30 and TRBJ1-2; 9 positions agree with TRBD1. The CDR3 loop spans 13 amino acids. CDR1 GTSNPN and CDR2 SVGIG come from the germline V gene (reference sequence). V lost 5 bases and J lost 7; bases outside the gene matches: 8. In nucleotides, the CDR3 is TGTGCCTGGGGGAGGGACAGGGCGGTTGGCTACACCTTC. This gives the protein CAWGRDRAVGYTF. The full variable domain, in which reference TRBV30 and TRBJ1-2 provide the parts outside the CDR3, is SQTIHQWPATLVQPVGSPLSLECTVEGTSNPNLYWYRQAAGRGLQLLFYSVGIGQISSEVPQNLSASRPQDRQFILSSKKLLLSDSGFYLCAWGRDRAVGYTFGSGTRLTVV.

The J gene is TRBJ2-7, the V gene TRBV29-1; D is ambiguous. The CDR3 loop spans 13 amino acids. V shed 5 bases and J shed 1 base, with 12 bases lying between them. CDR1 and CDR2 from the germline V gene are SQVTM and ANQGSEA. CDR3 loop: CSVSPPESYEQYF. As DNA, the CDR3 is TGCAGCGTTTCCCCGCCGGAGTCCTACGAGCAGTACTTC.

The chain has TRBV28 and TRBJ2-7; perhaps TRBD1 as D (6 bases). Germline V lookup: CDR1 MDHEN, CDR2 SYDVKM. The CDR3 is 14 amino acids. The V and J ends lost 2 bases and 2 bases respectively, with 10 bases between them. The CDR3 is CASSLHGQTYEQYF. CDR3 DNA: TGTGCCAGCAGTTTACACGGACAGACCTACGAGCAGTACTTC.

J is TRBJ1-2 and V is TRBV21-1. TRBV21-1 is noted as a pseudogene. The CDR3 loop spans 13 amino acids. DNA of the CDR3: TGTGCCAGCAGCGTTCGGGACGGATCCCCTTTTACCTTC. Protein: CASSVRDGSPFTF.

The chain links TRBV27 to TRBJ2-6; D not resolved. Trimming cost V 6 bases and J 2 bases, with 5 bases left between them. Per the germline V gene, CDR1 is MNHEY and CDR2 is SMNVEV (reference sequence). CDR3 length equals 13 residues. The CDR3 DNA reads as TGTGCCAGCAGCCCGACTGGGGCCAACGTCCTGACTTTC. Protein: CASSPTGANVLTF.

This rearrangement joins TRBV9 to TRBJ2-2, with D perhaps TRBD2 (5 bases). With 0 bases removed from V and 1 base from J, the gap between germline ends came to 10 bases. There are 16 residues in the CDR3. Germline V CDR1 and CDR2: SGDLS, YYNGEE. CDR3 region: CASSVDPSWNTGELFF. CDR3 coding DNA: TGTGCCAGCAGCGTAGACCCTAGCTGGAACACCGGGGAGCTGTTTTTT.

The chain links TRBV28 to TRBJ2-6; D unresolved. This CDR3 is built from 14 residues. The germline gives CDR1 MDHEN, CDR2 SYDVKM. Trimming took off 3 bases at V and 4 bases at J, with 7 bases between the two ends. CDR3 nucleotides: TGTGCCAGCAGTTTGCCGGCCGGGGCCAACGTCCTGACTTTC. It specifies CASSLPAGANVLTF.

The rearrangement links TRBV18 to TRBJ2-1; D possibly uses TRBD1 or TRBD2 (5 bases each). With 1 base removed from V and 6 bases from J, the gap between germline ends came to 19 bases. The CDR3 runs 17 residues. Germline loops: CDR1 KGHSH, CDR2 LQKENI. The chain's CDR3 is CASSPRTSGTPANEQFF. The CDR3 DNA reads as TGTGCCAGCTCACCACGAACTAGTGGGACGCCGGCCAATGAGCAGTTCTTC.